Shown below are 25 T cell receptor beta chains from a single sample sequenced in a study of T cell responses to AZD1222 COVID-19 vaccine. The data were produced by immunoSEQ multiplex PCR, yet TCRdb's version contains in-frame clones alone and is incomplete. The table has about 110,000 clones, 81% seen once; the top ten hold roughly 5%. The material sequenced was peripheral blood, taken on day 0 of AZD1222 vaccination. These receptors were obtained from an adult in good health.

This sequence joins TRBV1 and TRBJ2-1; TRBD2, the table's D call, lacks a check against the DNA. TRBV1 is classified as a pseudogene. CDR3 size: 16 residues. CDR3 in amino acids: CTSSPRTSGRRNEQFF. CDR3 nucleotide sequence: TGCACCAGCAGCCCACGGACTAGCGGGAGGCGGAATGAGCAGTTCTTC.

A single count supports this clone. The CDR3 bases are TGTGCCAGCAGCTTCCAACAGGGGTCGACAGATACGCAGTATTTT. Its translation is CASSFQQGSTDTQYF. V is TRBV11-2 and J is TRBJ2-3; 7 bases agree with TRBD1. The length of the CDR3 is 15 residues. The germline V gene has CDR1 SGHAT and CDR2 FQNNGV. V was pared by 3 bases and J by 3 bases, with 6 bases of the junction left unmatched.

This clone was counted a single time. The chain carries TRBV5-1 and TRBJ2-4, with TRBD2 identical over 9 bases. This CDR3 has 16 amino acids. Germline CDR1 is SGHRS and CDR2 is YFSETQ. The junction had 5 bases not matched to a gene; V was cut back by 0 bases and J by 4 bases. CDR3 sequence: CASSLDGGRGKNIQYF. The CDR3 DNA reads TGCGCCAGCAGCTTGGATGGCGGGAGGGGGAAAAACATTCAGTACTTC. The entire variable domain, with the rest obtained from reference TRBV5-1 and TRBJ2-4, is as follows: KAGVTQTPRYLIKTRGQQVTLSCSPISGHRSVSWYQQTPGQGLQFLFEYFSETQRNKGNFPGRFSGRQFSNSRSEMNVSTLELGDSALYLCASSLDGGRGKNIQYFGAGTRLSVL.

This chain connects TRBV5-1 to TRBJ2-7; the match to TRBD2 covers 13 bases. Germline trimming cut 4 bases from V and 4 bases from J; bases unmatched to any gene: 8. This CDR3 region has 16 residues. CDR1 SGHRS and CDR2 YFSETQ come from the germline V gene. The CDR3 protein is CASSRSGTSGKYEQYF. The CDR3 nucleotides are TGCGCCAGCAGCCGTTCCGGGACTAGCGGGAAGTACGAGCAGTACTTC. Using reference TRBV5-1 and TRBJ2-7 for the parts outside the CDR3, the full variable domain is KAGVTQTPRYLIKTRGQQVTLSCSPISGHRSVSWYQQTPGQGLQFLFEYFSETQRNKGNFPGRFSGRQFSNSRSEMNVSTLELGDSALYLCASSRSGTSGKYEQYFGPGTRLTVT.

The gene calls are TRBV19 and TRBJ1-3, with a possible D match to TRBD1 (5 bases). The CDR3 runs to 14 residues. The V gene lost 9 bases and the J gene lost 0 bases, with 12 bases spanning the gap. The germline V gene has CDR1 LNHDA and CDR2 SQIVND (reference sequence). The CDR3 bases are TGTGCCAGCGCATACAGGCACTCTGGAAACACCATATATTTT. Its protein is CASAYRHSGNTIYF. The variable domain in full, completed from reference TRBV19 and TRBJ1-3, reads DGGITQSPKYLFRKEGQNVTLSCEQNLNHDAMYWYRQDPGQGLRLIYYSQIVNDFQKGDIAEGYSVSREKKESFPLTVTSAQKNPTAFYLCASAYRHSGNTIYFGEGSWLTVV.

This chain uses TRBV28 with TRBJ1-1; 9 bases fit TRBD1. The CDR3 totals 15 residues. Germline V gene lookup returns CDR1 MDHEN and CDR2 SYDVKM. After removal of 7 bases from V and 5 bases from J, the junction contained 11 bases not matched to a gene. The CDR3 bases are TGTGCCAGCACCAAGGACAGGGGTTCGGCGACTGAAGCTTTCTTT. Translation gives CASTKDRGSATEAFF.

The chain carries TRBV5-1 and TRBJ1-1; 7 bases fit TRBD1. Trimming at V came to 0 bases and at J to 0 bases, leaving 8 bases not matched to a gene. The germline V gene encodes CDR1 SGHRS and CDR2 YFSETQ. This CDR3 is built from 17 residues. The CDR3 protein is CASSLASTGTLNTEAFF. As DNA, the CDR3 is TGCGCCAGCAGCTTGGCTTCGACAGGGACCTTGAACACTGAAGCTTTCTTT.

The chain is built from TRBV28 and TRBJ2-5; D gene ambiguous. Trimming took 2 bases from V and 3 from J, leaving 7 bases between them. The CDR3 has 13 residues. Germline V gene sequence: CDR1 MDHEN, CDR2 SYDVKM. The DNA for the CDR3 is TGTGCCAGCAGTTTAGCAGACAAAGAGACCCAGTACTTC. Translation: CASSLADKETQYF.

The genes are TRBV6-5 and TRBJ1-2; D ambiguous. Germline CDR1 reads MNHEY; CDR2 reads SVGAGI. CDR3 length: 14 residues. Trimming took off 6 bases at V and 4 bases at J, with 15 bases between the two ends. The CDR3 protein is CASSPHNLPYGYTF. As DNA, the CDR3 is TGTGCCAGCAGCCCCCATAACCTCCCCTATGGCTACACCTTC.

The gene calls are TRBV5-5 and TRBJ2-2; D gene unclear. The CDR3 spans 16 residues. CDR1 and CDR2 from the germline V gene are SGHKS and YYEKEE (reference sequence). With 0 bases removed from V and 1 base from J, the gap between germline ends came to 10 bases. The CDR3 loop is CASSLVPMVNTGELFF. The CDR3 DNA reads TGTGCCAGCAGCTTGGTCCCAATGGTGAACACCGGGGAGCTGTTTTTT.

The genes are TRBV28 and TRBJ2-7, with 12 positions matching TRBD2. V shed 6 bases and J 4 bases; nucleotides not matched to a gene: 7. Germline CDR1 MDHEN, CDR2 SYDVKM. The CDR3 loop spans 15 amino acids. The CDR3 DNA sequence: TGTGCCAGCAGCACAACTAGCGGGAGGACGTACGAGCAGTACTTC. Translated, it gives CASSTTSGRTYEQYF.

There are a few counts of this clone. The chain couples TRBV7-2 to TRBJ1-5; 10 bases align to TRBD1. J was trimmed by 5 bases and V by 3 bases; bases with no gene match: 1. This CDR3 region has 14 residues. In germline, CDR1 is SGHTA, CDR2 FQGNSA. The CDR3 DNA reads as TGTGCCAGCAGCTTGACAGGGGGCGATCAGCCCCAGCATTTT. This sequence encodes CASSLTGGDQPQHF. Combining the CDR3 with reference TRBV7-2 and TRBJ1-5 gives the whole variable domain GAGVSQSPSNKVTEKGKDVELRCDPISGHTALYWYRQSLGQGLEFLIYFQGNSAPDKSGLPSDRFSAERTGGSVSTLTIQRTQQEDSAVYLCASSLTGGDQPQHFGDGTRLSIL.

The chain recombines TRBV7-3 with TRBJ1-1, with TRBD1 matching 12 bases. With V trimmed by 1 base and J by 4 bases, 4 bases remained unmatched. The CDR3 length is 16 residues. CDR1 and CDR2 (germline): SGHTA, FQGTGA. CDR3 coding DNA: TGTGCCAGCAGCTTAAGCGGGACAGGGGGCATCACTGAAGCTTTCTTT. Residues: CASSLSGTGGITEAFF.

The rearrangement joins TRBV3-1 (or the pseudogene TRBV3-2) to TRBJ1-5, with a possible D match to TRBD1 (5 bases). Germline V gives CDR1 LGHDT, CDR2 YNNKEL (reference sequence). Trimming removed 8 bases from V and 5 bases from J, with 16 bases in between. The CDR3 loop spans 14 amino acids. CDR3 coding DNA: TGTGCCAGCGGGACCACTCAAAGGGATCAGCCCCAGCATTTT. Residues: CASGTTQRDQPQHF.

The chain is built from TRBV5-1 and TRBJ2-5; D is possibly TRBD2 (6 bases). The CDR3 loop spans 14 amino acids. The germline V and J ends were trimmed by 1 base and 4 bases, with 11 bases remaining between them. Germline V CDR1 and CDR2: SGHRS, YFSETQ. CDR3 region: CASSLSSGLETQYF. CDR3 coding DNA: TGCGCCAGCAGCTTGAGTAGCGGATTAGAGACCCAGTACTTC.

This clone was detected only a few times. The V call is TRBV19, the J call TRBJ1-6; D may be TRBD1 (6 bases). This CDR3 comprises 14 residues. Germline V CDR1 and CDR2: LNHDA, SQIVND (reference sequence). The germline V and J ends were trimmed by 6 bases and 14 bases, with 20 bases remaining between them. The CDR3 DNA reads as TGTGCCAGTAGAAGCGCCATTCAGGGGTACACCCTCCACTTT. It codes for CASRSAIQGYTLHF.

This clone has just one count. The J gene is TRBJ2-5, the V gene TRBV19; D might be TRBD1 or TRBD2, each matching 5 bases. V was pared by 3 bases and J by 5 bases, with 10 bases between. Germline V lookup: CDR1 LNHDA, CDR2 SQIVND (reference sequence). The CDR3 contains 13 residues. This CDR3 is CASSIMGEETQYF. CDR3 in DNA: TGTGCCAGTAGTATTATGGGGGAGGAGACCCAGTACTTC. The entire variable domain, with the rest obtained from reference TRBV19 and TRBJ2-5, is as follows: DGGITQSPKYLFRKEGQNVTLSCEQNLNHDAMYWYRQDPGQGLRLIYYSQIVNDFQKGDIAEGYSVSREKKESFPLTVTSAQKNPTAFYLCASSIMGEETQYFGPGTRLLVL.

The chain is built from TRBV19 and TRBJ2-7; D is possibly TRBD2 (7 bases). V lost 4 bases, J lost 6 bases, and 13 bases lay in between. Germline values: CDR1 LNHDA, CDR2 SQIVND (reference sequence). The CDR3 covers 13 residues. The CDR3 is CASSKGGGTEQYF. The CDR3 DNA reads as TGTGCCAGTAGTAAAGGCGGGGGCACCGAGCAGTACTTC.

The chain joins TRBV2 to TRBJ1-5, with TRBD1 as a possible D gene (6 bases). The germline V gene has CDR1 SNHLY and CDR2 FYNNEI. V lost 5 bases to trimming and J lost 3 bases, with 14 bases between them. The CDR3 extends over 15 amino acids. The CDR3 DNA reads TGTGCCAGCAGTCCCAGGGGAACGGTCAATCAGCCCCAGCATTTT. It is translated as CASSPRGTVNQPQHF.

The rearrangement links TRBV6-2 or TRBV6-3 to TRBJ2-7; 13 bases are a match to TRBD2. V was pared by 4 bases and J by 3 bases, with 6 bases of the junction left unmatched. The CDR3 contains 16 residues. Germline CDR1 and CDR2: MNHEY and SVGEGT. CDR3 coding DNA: TGTGCCAGCAGTTTCTACCGGACTAGCGGGAGCTACGAGCAGTACTTC. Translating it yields CASSFYRTSGSYEQYF.

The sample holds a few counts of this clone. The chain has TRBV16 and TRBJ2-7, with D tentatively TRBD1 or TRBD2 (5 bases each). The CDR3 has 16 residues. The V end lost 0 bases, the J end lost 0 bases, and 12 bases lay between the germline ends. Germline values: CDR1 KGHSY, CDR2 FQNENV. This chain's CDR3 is CASSQSGVSSSYEQYF. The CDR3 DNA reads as TGTGCCAGCAGCCAATCGGGGGTCTCGAGCTCCTACGAGCAGTACTTC.

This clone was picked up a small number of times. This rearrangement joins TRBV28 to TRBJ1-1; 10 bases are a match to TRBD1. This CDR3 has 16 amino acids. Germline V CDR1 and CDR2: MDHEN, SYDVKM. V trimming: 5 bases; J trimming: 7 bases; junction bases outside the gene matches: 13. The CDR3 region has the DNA TGTGCCAGCAGTCGTATTTTGACAGGGGGCTCCGATGAAGCTTTCTTT. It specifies CASSRILTGGSDEAFF. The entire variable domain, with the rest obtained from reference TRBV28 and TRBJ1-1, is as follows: DVKVTQSSRYLVKRTGEKVFLECVQDMDHENMFWYRQDPGLGLRLIYFSYDVKMKEKGDIPEGYSVSREKKERFSLILESASTNQTSMYLCASSRILTGGSDEAFFGQGTRLTVV.

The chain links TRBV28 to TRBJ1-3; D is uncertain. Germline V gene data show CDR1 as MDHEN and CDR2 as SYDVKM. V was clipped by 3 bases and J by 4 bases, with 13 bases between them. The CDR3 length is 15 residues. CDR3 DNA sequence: TGTGCCAGCAGTTTTGGCGGGGTCGGCGGAAACACCATATATTTT. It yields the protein CASSFGGVGGNTIYF. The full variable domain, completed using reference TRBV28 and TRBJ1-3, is DVKVTQSSRYLVKRTGEKVFLECVQDMDHENMFWYRQDPGLGLRLIYFSYDVKMKEKGDIPEGYSVSREKKERFSLILESASTNQTSMYLCASSFGGVGGNTIYFGEGSWLTVV.

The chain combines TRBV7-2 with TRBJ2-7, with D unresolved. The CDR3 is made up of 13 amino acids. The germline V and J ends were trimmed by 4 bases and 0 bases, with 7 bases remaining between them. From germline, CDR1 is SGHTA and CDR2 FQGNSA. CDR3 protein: CASSSPASYEQYF. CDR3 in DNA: TGTGCCAGCAGCTCGCCCGCCTCCTACGAGCAGTACTTC.

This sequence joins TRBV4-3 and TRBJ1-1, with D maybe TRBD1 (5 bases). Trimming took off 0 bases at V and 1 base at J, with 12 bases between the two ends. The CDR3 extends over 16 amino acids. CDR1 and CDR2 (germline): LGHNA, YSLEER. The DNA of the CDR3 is TGCGCCAGCAGCCAAGAACCGGCAGGGAAGAACACTGAAGCTTTCTTT. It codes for CASSQEPAGKNTEAFF.